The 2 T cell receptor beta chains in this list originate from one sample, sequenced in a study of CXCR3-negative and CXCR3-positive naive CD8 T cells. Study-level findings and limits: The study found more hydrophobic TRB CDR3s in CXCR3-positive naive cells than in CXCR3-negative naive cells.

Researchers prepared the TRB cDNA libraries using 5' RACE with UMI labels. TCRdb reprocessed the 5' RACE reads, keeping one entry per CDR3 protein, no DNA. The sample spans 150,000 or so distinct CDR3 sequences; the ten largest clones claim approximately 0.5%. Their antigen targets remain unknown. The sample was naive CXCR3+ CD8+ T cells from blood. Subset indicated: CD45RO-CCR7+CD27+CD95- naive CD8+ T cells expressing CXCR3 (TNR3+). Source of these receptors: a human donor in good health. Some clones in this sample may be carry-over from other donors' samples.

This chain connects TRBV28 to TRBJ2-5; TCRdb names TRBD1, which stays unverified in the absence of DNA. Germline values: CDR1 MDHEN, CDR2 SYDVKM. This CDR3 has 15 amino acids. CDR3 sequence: CASSTNRERQETQYF.

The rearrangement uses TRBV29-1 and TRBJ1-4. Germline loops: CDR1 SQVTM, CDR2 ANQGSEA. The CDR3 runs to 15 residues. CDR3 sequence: CSVEGQDLGREKLFF.